This T cell receptor beta chain comes out of a study of control samples from healthy donors and cancer patients (TCRdb year 2020). Library generation was performed with the immunoSEQ multiplex PCR assay. TCRdb provides this immuneACCESS table in a form limited to in-frame rearrangements. Some clones are lacking; in checked studies, under half of them reflect an unresolved V gene, and why the rest are absent is not known. This sample has about 77,000 clones in its table, and roughly 92% of those were observed once. Clones ranked in the top ten supply approximately 5.8% of the sample. Notes on this clone: Its antigen is unknown. Base quality data are lacking; no much larger clone is found one base away.

The germline V end is reduced by 0 bases and the J end by 13 bases; junction bases left unmatched: 10. The germline V gene provides CDR1 SQVTM and CDR2 ANQGSEA. The CDR3 covers 13 residues, taking in both the cysteine and the phenylalanine. Only the CDR3 DNA stays, 39 bases, in frame from base 1. The source is a woman between 55 and 75 years old in good health. Material for sequencing was blood. The rearrangement combines TRBV29-1 with TRBJ1-2; TRBD1 matches 8 bases in the middle. The CDR3 reads as follows: CSVEDRGQAVVTF. The bases are TGCAGCGTTGAAGATCGGGGACAGGCGGTCGTCACCTTC.